This T cell receptor (beta chain) was profiled in a study of regulatory T cells in long-lasting Graves disease. This clonotype showed up many times. Its target is not known. The CDR3 spans 14 residues. V shed 2 bases and J shed 10 bases, with 15 bases lying between them. Both iRepertoire HTBI primers and Arm-PCR of CDR3 regions were used to build the TCR beta libraries. Original processing notes: Throughout the samples, researchers identified around 65 TRBV and approximately 13 TRBJ segments. TCRdb re-called the multiplex PCR reads through MiXCR, storing one row per CDR3 protein. TCRdb assigned the V and J calls; the authors' analysis was not used. The table lists approximately 300,000 distinct CDR3 sequences, 18% of them singletons. Study results and caveats: Authors noted too few samples as a limitation.

Time point noted: newly diagnosed GD, antithyroid drugs for less than 3 months. RNA from PBMCs was the source of the TCR library. The sample in question was peripheral blood mononuclear cells (PBMCs), obtained at new diagnosis, from a patient treated with antithyroid drugs. The sequence derives from a female donor with Graves disease. This sequence joins TRBV12-3 or TRBV12-4 and TRBJ2-1; no clear D. CDR3 nucleotide sequence: TGTGCCAGCAGTTTAACCCCCAGCTTACAGGAGCAGTTCTTC. This codes for CASSLTPSLQEQFF.